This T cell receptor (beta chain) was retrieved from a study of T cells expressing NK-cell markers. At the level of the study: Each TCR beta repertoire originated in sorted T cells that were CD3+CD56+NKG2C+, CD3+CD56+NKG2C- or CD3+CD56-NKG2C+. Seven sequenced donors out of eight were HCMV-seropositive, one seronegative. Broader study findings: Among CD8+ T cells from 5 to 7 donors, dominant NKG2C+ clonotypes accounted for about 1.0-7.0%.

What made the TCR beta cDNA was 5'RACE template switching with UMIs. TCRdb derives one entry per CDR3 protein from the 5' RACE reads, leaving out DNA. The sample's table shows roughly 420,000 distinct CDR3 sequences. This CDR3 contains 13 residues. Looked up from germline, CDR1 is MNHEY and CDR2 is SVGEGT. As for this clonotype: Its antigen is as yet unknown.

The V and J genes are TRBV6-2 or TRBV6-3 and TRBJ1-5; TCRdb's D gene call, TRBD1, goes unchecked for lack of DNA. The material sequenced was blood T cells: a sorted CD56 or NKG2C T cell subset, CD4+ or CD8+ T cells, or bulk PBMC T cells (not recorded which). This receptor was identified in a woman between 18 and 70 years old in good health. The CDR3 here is CASSQTGGLPQHF.